The subject of this entry is one TCR beta chain. The antigen it binds to is not known. The sample holds no much larger clone one base away, and base qualities are not on file. The entire amount of isolated RNA was reverse transcribed using the High Capacity cDNA Reverse Transcription Kit, so the sequenced TCRB transcripts were expressed ones. Deep immunoSEQ sequencing was performed on naive, central memory and regulatory T cell samples, with an average of around 3.4 million total reads per sample. Sorted cells were lysed in RLT buffer and RNA was extracted with DNase-treated RNeasy Micro or Mini kits, depending on cell number. To prevent cross-contamination, every cell subset was processed on its own, while patient and healthy donor samples were processed together. Using the immunoSEQ multiplex PCR, TCRB sequences were amplified from cDNA into 87-bp fragments spanning the CDR3 region. The amplicons were sequenced using the Illumina HiSeq platform. Processing in the source paper ran as follows. PCR bias was corrected computationally using synthetic template baselines, and reads within Hamming distance 2 were collapsed, with unmergeable singletons discarded. Reads were aligned against IMGT to assign V, D and J genes, CDR3 length and insertions or deletions at six rearrangement sites. Within each subset, clonotype counts were normalized to the number of sorted cells before true diversity and Gini coefficients were calculated with the tcR R package. The overlap coefficient, calculated on TCRB nucleotide sequences, was used to quantify repertoire sharing. Out-of-frame TCRB sequences from naive cells were analyzed to stand in for the pre-selection repertoire. TCRdb mirrors the immuneACCESS table, restricted to in-frame sequences. Some clones are absent from its copies; in checked studies, under half trace to an unresolved V gene, and the reason for the others is unknown. V, J and clone size reflect that table, while D and trimming were determined from the DNA. The sample table shows 500,000 to 850,000 clones, and around an eighth are seen once. Jointly, the top ten make up around 0.04% of the sample.

Each donor gave one peripheral blood draw, around 0.12 L on average, collected into heparinised tubes. Using a panel that included CD45RO, CCR7, CD25, CD127, CD95 and CD27, naive, central memory, regulatory and stem cell-like memory CD4+ T cells were sorted on a BD FACSAria II. A purity above 98% was achieved for all sorted populations. PBMCs were separated immediately by Lymphoprep density gradient centrifugation and were stained directly, without being cultured. To minimize batch effects, samples were stained and sorted in pairs, one healthy donor with one patient per experiment. Its CDR3 holds 14 amino acids, cysteine through phenylalanine. Only the CDR3 portion is preserved as DNA: 42 bases, with reading frame beginning at the first base. Taken from the germline V gene, the CDR1 and CDR2 loops are SGDLS and YYNGEE. V gives up 4 bases and J gives up 3 bases, and the segment between their germline ends measures 14 bases.

The data stem from a study of beta chain features in type 1 diabetes (dated by TCRdb to between 2017 and 2018). Some background on the complete study: Mean age, gender distribution, total cell number and subset yield did not differ between patients and healthy donors. In the study, TCRB repertoires of sorted circulating CD4+ T cell subsets from recently diagnosed type 1 diabetes patients were compared with those of matched healthy donors. Naive and central memory subsets were obtained from all 28 donors, but regulatory and stem cell-like memory subsets were isolated from only 8 patients and roughly 8 healthy donors. A total of about 99,000,000 sorted cells were examined across all samples, and RNA yield correlated strongly with the number of cells per subset. The investigation overall reported the following: Naive, central memory and regulatory TCRB repertoires appeared to be more alike among patients than among healthy donors. Fewer insertions and more nucleotide deletions at VDJ recombination sites were observed in patients with type 1 diabetes, implying thymic rearrangement abnormalities. In all four CD4+ subsets, TCRB CDR3 length was moderately but significantly shorter in type 1 diabetes patients. Because small numbers of individuals were included in the HLA sub-analyses, any influence of HLA type on TCRB rearrangement was left unresolved. Because cDNA rather than genomic DNA was sequenced, highly expressing activated cells could have been over-represented, although no difference in activation and CD3 levels was found between groups. Shorter templates might have been favored by PCR, but patient and control samples were amplified and corrected together, so both groups would have been affected equally by any skew.

The sequencing sample was made of naive CD4+ T cells from blood. This specimen's cell subset or site label, interpreted: true naive CD4+ T cells. This TCR derives from a young man with type 1 diabetes. The V and J segments used are TRBV9 and TRBJ2-7, with TRBD1 as a weak D call on 5 bases. The DNA reads TGTGCCAGCAGCCCCCGGCAGGGTCACTACGAGCAGTACTTC. Its protein is CASSPRQGHYEQYF. Extended through the reference TRBV9 and TRBJ2-7 proteins, this CDR3 yields the full variable domain: DSGVTQTPKHLITATGQRVTLRCSPRSGDLSVYWYQQSLDQGLQFLIQYYNGEERAKGNILERFSAQQFPDLHSELNLSSLELGDSALYFCASSPRQGHYEQYFGPGTRLTVT.